A selection of T cell receptor beta chains follows, all from one sample in a study of PD-1 blockade in classical Hodgkin lymphoma. Assay used: immunoSEQ multiplex PCR; TCRdb lists only in-frame clones, some missing. The sample carries tens of thousands of clones, roughly 89% recorded once. Sequences were derived from peripheral blood mononuclear cells (PBMCs), sampled before the fourth cycle of nivolumab. The receptors here all came from a human donor with classical Hodgkin lymphoma. The CDR3 runs from the conserved cysteine through the conserved F or W. The D gene is left open where the match is weak. Clone sizes are given selectively: once, few, many, or a class where the clone is expanded.

length	D	J	V	size	DNA	CDR3
14	-	TRBJ1-1	TRBV2	-	TGTGCCAGCATGTCTAACGGAGGCGGCACTGAAGCTTTCTTT	CASMSNGGGTEAFF
16	TRBD2	TRBJ2-3	TRBV12-5	once	TGTGCTAGTGTTCTGATAGCGGGGAGTGTGTCAGATACGCAGTATTTT	CASVLIAGSVSDTQYF
10	-	TRBJ1-2	TRBV28	-	TGTGCCAGCAGTCCTGATGGCTACACCTTC	CASSPDGYTF
16	TRBD1	TRBJ1-6	TRBV4-1	-	TGCGCCAGCAGCCAAGTGACAGGGGGCTCGTATTCACCCCTCCACTTT	CASSQVTGGSYSPLHF
14	-	TRBJ1-2	TRBV2	once	TGTGCCAGCAATCCGGAACGCTCATCCTATGGCTACACCTTC	CASNPERSSYGYTF
13	-	TRBJ1-1	TRBV7-8	once	TGTGCCAGCAGCTGGAAGGCGAACACTGAAGCTTTCTTT	CASSWKANTEAFF
14	-	TRBJ1-2	TRBV29-1	once	TGCAGCGTTGACAGTTCTCTCCGAAAAGTCGGCTACACCTTC	CSVDSSLRKVGYTF
15	TRBD1	TRBJ1-2	TRBV2	-	TGTGCCACACCGGGACAGGGGGCTAATTACTATGGCTACACCTTC	CATPGQGANYYGYTF
13	-	TRBJ1-2	TRBV10-3	-	TGTGCCATCAGAGGCCGGGCCGGCGATGGCTACACCTTC	CAIRGRAGDGYTF
20	TRBD1	TRBJ1-1	TRBV19	-	TGTGCCAGGCCGGGGGACAGGGGTGCCCGTGCCCAGGATCCGAACACTGAAGCTTTCTTT	CARPGDRGARAQDPNTEAFF